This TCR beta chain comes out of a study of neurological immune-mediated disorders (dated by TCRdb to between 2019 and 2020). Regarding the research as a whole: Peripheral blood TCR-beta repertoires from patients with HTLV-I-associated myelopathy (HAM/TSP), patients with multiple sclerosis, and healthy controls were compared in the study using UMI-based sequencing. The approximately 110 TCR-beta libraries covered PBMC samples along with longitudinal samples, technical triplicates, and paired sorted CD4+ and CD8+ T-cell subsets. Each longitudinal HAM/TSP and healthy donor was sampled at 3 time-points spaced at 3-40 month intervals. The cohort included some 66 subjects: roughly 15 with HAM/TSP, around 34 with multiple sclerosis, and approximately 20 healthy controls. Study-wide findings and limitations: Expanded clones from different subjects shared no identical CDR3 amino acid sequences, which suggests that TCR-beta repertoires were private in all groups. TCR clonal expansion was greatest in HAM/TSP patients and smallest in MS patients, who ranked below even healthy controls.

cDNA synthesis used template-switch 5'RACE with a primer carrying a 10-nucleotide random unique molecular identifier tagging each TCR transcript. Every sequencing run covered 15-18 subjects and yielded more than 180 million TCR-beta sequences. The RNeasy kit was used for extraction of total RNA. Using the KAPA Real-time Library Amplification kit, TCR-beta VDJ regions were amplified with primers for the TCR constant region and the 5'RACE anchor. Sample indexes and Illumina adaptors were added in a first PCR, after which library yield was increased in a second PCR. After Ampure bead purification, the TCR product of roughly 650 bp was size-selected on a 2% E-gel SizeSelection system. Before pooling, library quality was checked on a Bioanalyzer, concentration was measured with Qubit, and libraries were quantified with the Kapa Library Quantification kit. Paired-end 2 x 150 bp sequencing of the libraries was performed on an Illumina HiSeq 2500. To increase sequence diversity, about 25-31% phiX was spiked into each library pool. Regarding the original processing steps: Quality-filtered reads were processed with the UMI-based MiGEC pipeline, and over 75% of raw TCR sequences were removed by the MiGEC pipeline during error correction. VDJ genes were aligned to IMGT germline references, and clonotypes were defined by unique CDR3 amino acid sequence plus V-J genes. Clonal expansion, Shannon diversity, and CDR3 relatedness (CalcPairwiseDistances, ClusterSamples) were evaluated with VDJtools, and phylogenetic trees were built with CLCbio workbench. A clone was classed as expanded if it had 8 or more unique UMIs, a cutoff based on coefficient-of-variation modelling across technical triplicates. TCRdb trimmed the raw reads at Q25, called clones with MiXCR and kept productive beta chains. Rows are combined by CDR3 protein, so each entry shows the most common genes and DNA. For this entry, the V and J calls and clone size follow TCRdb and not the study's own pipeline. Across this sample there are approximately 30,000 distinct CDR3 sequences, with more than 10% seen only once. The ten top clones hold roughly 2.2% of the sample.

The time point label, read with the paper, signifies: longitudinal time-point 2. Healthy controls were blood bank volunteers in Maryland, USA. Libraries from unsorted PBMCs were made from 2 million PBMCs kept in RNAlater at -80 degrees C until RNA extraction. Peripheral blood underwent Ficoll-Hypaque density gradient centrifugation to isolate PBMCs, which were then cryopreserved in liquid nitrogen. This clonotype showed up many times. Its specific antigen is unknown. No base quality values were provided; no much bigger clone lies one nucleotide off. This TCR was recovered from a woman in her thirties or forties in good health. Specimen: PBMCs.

The DNA reads TGTGCCAGCAGGCAAAGCGGTGCTTCCACGGGTGAGCAGTTCTTC. Its product reads: CASRQSGASTGEQFF. The sequence is built from TRBV7-2 and TRBJ2-1; TRBD2 might be the D gene, on 5 matching bases. Reading from cysteine to phenylalanine, the CDR3 counts 15 amino acids. The kept DNA is CDR3 alone, 45 bases in frame from the first base. The germline V gene encodes CDR1 SGHTA and CDR2 FQGNSA. V sheds 6 bases and J sheds 9 bases, leaving 21 bases between their ends.